The source of this T cell receptor beta chain is a study of radiation and T cells in renal cell carcinoma. In the study overall: Nephrectomy followed 15 Gy stereotactic body radiation by 4 weeks. Regarding the study as a whole: In blood, top tumor clones expanded by 2 weeks, shrinking by 4.

A word on this clone: Its antigen is currently unknown.

Clones were read by immunoSEQ multiplex PCR, and TCRdb kept only the in-frame ones, dropping some. Among tens of thousands of clones listed, 65% to 90% were seen once. V lost 6 bases, J lost 4 bases, and 12 bases lay in between. Germline V lookup: CDR1 MNHEY, CDR2 SVGAGI. This CDR3 comprises 13 residues. Time point here: blood 2 weeks post-SBRT. Treatment of the sample: 15 Gy SBRT to primary tumor, nephrectomy 4 weeks later. This receptor was obtained from a woman in her fifties or sixties with renal cell carcinoma. The starting material was blood, obtained from a patient whose treatment included radiotherapy and nephrectomy. The V and J genes are TRBV6-5 and TRBJ1-1, with a tentative D call TRBD1 (6 bases). In DNA, the CDR3 is TGTGCCAGCAGGCCGGGGGGCCTCACTGAAGCTTTCTTT. Its translation: CASRPGGLTEAFF.